The text below deals with one T cell receptor beta chain. The antigen is undetermined. The data were taken from a study of shared clonotypes between healthy human individuals. Study-wide context: CD4 naive cells filled three plates per donor, CD4 memory three, CD8 naive two and CD8 memory one.

Overall study results and limits: How much donors shared clonotypes was expected to be affected by sequencing depth.

How the authors handled the data: ImmunoSEQ only sent back junction sequences with no quality scores, so filtering was done differently. Here immunoSEQ multiplex PCR was the method, and the copy in TCRdb shows in-frame clones only, minus some. V, J and clone size are those of that table, while D and trimming were read from the DNA. The table has approximately 2.5 million clones, roughly 93% seen once. The sequenced material came from naive CD4+ T cells from PBMCs. Subset indicated: CD45RA+ positively selected. This TCR was sampled from a young man in good health. Some clones in this sample may be carry-over from other donors' samples.

The CDR3: CASSDPTGASYEQYF. The CDR3 DNA is TGTGCCAGCAGTGACCCGACAGGGGCCTCCTACGAGCAGTACTTC. The chain is built from TRBV28 and TRBJ2-7; TRBD1 agrees at 8 bases. CDR3 length: 15 amino acids. Germline CDR1 and CDR2: MDHEN and SYDVKM. V was pared by 5 bases and J by 0 bases, with 6 bases of the junction left unmatched. Combining the CDR3 with reference TRBV28 and TRBJ2-7 gives the whole variable domain DVKVTQSSRYLVKRTGEKVFLECVQDMDHENMFWYRQDPGLGLRLIYFSYDVKMKEKGDIPEGYSVSREKKERFSLILESASTNQTSMYLCASSDPTGASYEQYFGPGTRLTVT.